This T cell receptor (beta chain) was obtained from a study of T cell responses to AZD1222 COVID-19 vaccine. Points from the study as a whole: No day 14 peak samples; only post-peak repertoires were characterized.

Libraries were prepared by immunoSEQ multiplex PCR; TCRdb keeps only in-frame clonotypes and omits some of them. This table has roughly 200,000 clones, roughly 90% appearing once. Regarding this clone: The antigen remains unidentified.

The germline gives CDR1 SGHRS, CDR2 YFSETQ. The CDR3 contains 15 residues. The trim removed 0 bases at V and 7 bases at J, leaving 6 bases unmatched. The sequencing used peripheral blood, collected 28 days after the second AZD1222 dose. The genes are TRBV5-1 and TRBJ2-1; TRBD2 matches 8 bases. The sequence derives from an adult who received the AZD1222 COVID-19 vaccine. The CDR3 sequence is CASSLGSSGPNEQFF. The CDR3 DNA sequence: TGCGCCAGCAGCTTGGGTTCTAGCGGGCCGAATGAGCAGTTCTTC.